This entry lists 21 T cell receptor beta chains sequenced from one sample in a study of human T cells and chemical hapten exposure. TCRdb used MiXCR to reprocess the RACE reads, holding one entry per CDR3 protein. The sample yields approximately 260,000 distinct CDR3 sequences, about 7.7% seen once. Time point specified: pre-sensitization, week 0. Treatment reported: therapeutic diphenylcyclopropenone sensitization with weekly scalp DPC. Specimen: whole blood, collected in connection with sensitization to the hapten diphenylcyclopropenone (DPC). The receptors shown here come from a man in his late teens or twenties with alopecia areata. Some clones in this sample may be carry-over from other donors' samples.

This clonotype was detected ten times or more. The CDR3 region has the DNA TGTGCCAGCAGCTCCCCGACTAGGCCAGATACGCAGTATTTT. This encodes CASSSPTRPDTQYF. The chain uses TRBV7-2 and TRBJ2-3; D perhaps matches TRBD2 (6 bases). Deletions cut 4 bases from V and 4 bases from J, with 12 bases between. Germline V gives CDR1 SGHTA, CDR2 FQGNSA. The CDR3 loop spans 14 amino acids.

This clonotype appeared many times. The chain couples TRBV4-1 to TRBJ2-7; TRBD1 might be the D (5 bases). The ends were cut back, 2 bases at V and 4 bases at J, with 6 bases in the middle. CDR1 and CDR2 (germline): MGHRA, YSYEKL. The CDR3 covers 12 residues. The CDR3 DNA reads TGCGCCAGCAGCCAATCAGGGTACGAGCAGTACTTC. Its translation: CASSQSGYEQYF.

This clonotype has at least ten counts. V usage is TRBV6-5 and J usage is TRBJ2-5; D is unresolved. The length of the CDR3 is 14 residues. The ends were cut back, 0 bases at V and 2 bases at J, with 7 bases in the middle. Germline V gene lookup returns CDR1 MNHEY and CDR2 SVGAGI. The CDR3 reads CASSYSGLQETQYF. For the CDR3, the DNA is TGTGCCAGCAGTTACTCGGGCCTTCAAGAGACCCAGTACTTC.

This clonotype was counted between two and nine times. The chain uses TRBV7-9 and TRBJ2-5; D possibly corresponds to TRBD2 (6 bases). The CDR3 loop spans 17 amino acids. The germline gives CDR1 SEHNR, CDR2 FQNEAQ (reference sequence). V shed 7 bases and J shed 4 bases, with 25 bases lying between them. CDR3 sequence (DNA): TGTGCCAGCACCCCGAGGGGAGGCGGACTTGAGGTAGAGACCCAGTACTTC. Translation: CASTPRGGGLEVETQYF.

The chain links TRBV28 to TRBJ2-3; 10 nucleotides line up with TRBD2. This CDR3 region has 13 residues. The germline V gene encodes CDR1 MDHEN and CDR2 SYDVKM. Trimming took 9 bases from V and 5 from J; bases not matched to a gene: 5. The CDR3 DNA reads TGTGCCAGTTTAGCGGGGGGCAAAGATACGCAGTATTTT. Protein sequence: CASLAGGKDTQYF. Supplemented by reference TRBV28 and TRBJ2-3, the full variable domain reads DVKVTQSSRYLVKRTGEKVFLECVQDMDHENMFWYRQDPGLGLRLIYFSYDVKMKEKGDIPEGYSVSREKKERFSLILESASTNQTSMYLCASLAGGKDTQYFGPGTRLTVL.

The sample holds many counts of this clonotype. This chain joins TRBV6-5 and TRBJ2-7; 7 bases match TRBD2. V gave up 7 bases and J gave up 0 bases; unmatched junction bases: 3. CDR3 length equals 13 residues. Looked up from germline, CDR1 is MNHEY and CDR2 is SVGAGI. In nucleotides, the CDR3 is TGTGCCAGCACCCCGGGAGGCTCCTACGAGCAGTACTTC. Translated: CASTPGGSYEQYF.

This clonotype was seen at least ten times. CDR3 loop: CSVEQGGGLGYTF. The CDR3 coding sequence is TGCAGCGTTGAGCAAGGAGGGGGCCTTGGCTACACCTTC. The chain couples TRBV29-1 to TRBJ1-2; 7 bases align to TRBD1. The V gene end was trimmed by 3 bases and the J gene end by 7 bases; junction bases not matched to a gene: 8. Looked up from germline, CDR1 is SQVTM and CDR2 is ANQGSEA. The CDR3 is made up of 13 amino acids.

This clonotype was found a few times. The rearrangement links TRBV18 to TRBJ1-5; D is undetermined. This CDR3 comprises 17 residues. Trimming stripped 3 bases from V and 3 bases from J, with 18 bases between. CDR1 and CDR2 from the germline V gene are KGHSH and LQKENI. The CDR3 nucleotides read TGTGCCAGCTCACCGTCGAGAGCGGACTCCCCCAATCAGCCCCAGCATTTT. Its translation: CASSPSRADSPNQPQHF. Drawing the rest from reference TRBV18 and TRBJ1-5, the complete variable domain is NAGVMQNPRHLVRRRGQEARLRCSPMKGHSHVYWYRQLPEEGLKFMVYLQKENIIDESGMPKERFSAEFPKEGPSILRIQQVVRGDSAAYFCASSPSRADSPNQPQHFGDGTRLSIL.

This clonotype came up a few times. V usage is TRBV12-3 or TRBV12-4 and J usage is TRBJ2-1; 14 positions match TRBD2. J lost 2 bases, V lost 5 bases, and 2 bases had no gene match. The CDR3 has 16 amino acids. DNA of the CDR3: TGTGCCAGCAGTCCGACTAGCGGGGGGGCCTACAATGAGCAGTTCTTC. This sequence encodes CASSPTSGGAYNEQFF.

CDR3 bases: TGTGCCAGCAGCGCATACAGGAGCACTGAAGCTTTCTTT. This codes for CASSAYRSTEAFF. The gene calls are TRBV11-2 and TRBJ1-1, with a possible D match to TRBD1 (5 bases). V lost 5 bases to trimming and J lost 4 bases, with 11 bases between them. There are 13 residues in the CDR3. Per the germline V gene, CDR1 is SGHAT and CDR2 is FQNNGV. Together with reference TRBV11-2 and TRBJ1-1, the CDR3 gives the full variable domain: EAGVAQSPRYKIIEKRQSVAFWCNPISGHATLYWYQQILGQGPKLLIQFQNNGVVDDSQLPKDRFSAERLKGVDSTLKIQPAKLEDSAVYLCASSAYRSTEAFFGQGTRLTVV.

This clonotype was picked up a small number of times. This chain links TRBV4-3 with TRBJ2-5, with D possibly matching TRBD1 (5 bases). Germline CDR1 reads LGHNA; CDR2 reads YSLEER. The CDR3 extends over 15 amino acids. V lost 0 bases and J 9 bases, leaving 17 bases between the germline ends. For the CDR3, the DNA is TGCGCCAGCAGCCAAGATGATAGAAGGGGAAGGGCCCAGTACTTC. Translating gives CASSQDDRRGRAQYF.

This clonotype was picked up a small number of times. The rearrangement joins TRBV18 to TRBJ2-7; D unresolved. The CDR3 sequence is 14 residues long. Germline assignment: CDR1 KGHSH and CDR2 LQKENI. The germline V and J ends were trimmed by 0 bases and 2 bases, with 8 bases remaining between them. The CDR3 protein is CASSPPSVPYEQYF. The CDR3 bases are TGTGCCAGCTCACCACCGTCCGTCCCCTACGAGCAGTACTTC.

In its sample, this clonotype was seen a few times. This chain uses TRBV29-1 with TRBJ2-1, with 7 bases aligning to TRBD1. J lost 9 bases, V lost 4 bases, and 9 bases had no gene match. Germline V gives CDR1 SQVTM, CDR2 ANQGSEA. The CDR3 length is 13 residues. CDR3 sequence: CSVALSQGPEQFF. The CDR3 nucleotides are TGCAGCGTTGCCCTATCACAGGGGCCTGAGCAGTTCTTC.

The CDR3 bases are TGCGCCAGCAGCCAAGACGGGACAGGGTTATGGACCCAGTACTTC. This gives the protein CASSQDGTGLWTQYF. The gene calls are TRBV4-3 and TRBJ2-5, with 9 bases that match TRBD1. The germline gives CDR1 LGHNA, CDR2 YSLEER. J lost 7 bases, V lost 0 bases, and 6 bases had no gene match. This CDR3 region has 15 residues.

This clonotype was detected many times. Here the CDR3 reads CAISGEIVPNTEAFF. CDR3 coding DNA: TGTGCCATCAGTGGGGAGATTGTTCCAAACACTGAAGCTTTCTTT. The J gene is TRBJ1-1, the V gene TRBV10-3, with D unresolved. The germline CDR1 and CDR2 sequences are ENHRY and SYGVKD. V lost 4 bases and J 2 bases, leaving 14 bases between the germline ends. The length of the CDR3 is 15 residues.

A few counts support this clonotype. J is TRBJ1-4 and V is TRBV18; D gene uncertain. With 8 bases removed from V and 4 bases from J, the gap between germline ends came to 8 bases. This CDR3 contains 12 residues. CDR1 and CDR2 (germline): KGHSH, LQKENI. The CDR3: CASSQYNEKLFF. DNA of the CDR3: TGTGCCAGCAGTCAGTATAATGAAAAACTGTTTTTT.

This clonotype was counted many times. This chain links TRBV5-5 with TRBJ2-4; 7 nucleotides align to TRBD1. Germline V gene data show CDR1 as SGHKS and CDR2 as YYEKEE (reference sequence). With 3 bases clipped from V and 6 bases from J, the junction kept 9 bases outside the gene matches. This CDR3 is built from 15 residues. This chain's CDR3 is CASSSYRGWRNIQYF. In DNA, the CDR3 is TGTGCCAGCAGCTCCTACAGGGGATGGAGAAACATTCAGTACTTC.

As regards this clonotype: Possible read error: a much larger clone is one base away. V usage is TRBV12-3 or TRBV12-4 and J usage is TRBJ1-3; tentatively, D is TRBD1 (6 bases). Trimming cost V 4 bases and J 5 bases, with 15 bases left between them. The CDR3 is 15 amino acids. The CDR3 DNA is TGTGCCAGCAGTTCCACCAGGGGCCGGAGAAACACCATATATTTT. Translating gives CASSSTRGRRNTIYF.

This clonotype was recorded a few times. The CDR3 DNA follows: TGTGCCAGCAGCTTAGAGCCAGCTATGAACACTGAAGCTTTCTTT. Amino acid sequence: CASSLEPAMNTEAFF. The chain has TRBV11-2 and TRBJ1-1, with D unclear. This CDR3 comprises 15 residues. CDR1 and CDR2 (germline): SGHAT, FQNNGV. V dropped 0 bases and J dropped 0 bases, with 8 bases sitting between them.

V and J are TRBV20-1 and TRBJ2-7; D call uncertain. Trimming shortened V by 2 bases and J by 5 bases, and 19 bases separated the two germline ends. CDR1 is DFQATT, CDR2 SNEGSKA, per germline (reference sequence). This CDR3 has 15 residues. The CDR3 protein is CSARMGVGNADEQYV. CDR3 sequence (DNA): TGCAGTGCTAGAATGGGCGTAGGAAACGCTGACGAGCAGTACGTC.

The CDR3 is CASTRRGGHVEQFF. CDR3 coding DNA: TGTGCCAGCACAAGGCGGGGCGGTCATGTTGAGCAGTTCTTC. This rearrangement joins TRBV6-2 or TRBV6-3 to TRBJ2-1, with D possibly matching TRBD2 (6 bases). In germline, CDR1 is MNHEY, CDR2 SVGEGT. The CDR3 is 14 amino acids. The ends were cut back, 7 bases at V and 9 bases at J, with 19 bases in the middle.